This T cell receptor beta chain was recorded in a study of cytomegalovirus exposure and HLA in healthy donors. Per germline, CDR1 KGHSH and CDR2 LQKENI. This CDR3 spans 13 amino acids. V gave up 3 bases and J gave up 6 bases, with 11 bases separating them. The PCR had 60 Vbeta and 13 Jbeta primers. The method was immunoSEQ multiplex PCR; TCRdb's version includes in-frame clones alone and lacks a portion of them. Seen here are more than 80,000 clones, approximately 81% observed once, and the top ten hold approximately 4%. The clonotype originates from a middle-aged woman in good health and CMV-seropositive. The sample taken for sequencing was PBMCs. V gene TRBV18 combines with J gene TRBJ1-2; possible D gene TRBD1, 6 bases. DNA for the CDR3: TGTGCCAGCTCACCTGCTCAGGGGAATGGCTACACCTTC. Its translation: CASSPAQGNGYTF.